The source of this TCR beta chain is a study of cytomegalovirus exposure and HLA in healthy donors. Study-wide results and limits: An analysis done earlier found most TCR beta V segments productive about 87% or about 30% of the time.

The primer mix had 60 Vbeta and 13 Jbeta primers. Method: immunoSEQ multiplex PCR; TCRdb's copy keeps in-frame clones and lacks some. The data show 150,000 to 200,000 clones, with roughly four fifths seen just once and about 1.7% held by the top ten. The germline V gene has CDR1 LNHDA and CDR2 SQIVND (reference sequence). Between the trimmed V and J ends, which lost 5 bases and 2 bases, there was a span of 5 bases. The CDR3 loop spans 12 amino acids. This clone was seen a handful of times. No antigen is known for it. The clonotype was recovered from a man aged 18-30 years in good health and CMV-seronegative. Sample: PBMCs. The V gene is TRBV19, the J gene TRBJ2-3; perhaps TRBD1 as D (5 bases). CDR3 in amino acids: CASSGHTDTQYF. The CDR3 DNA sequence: TGTGCCAGTAGTGGACACACAGATACGCAGTATTTT. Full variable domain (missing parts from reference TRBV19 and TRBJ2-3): DGGITQSPKYLFRKEGQNVTLSCEQNLNHDAMYWYRQDPGQGLRLIYYSQIVNDFQKGDIAEGYSVSREKKESFPLTVTSAQKNPTAFYLCASSGHTDTQYFGPGTRLTVL.